This T cell receptor (beta chain) came from a study of liver allograft versus peripheral blood T cells. Turning to the study itself: Repertoires from peripheral blood of liver transplant recipients were compared with those inside their transplanted livers.

TCRdb reprocessed the reads with MiXCR, giving one entry per CDR3 protein. The sample includes roughly 9,000 distinct CDR3 sequences, approximately 15% of them seen just once. This CDR3 has 15 amino acids. Germline V gene sequence: CDR1 SGHDT, CDR2 YYEEEE. V was clipped by 3 bases and J by 8 bases; unmatched bases: 8. Details on this clonotype: What it recognizes is unknown.

Study-level findings and limits: Repertoires of T cell receptors that resided inside liver allografts reportedly differed from those in peripheral blood.

The TCR sequence derives from a human patient who had a liver transplant. A share of the T cells may be of graft donor origin. V usage is TRBV5-6 and J usage is TRBJ1-2; 12 bases agree with TRBD1. This CDR3 reads CASSWDRGLGGGYTF. CDR3 bases: TGTGCCAGCAGCTGGGACAGGGGGCTGGGTGGGGGCTACACCTTC. Supplemented by reference TRBV5-6 and TRBJ1-2, the full variable domain reads DAGVTQSPTHLIKTRGQQVTLRCSPKSGHDTVSWYQQALGQGPQFIFQYYEEEERQRGNFPDRFSGHQFPNYSSELNVNALLLGDSALYLCASSWDRGLGGGYTFGSGTRLTVV.